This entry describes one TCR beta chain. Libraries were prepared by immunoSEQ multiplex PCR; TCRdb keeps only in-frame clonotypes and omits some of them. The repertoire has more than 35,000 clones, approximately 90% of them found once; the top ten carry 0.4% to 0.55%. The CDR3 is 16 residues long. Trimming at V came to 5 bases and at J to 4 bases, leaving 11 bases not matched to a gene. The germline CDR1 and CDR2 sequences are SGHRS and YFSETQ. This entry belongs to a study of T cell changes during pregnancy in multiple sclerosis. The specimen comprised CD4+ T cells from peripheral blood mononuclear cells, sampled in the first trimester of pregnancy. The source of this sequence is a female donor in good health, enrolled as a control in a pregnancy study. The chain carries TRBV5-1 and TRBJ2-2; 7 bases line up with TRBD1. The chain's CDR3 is CASRLPGQTSTGELFF. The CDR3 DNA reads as TGCGCCAGCAGGCTACCGGGACAGACTTCCACCGGGGAGCTGTTTTTT.